Each of the 7 T cell receptor beta chains below was sequenced from the same sample in a study of CD8+CD57+ T cells in acquired aplastic anemia. Template material for TCR beta VDJ and CDR3 profiling consisted of genomic DNA. TCRdb re-called the reads through MiXCR, storing one row per CDR3 protein. The sample lists around 500,000 distinct CDR3 sequences, around a third occurring once. Those patients picked for sequencing had displayed CD8+CD57+ cell expansion on flow cytometry. The sequenced sample was sorted CD4+, CD8+, or CD8+CD57+ T cells (not recorded which) from PBMCs. The receptor set was obtained from a human donor with aplastic anemia.

This chain links TRBV2 with TRBJ2-1; tentative D call: TRBD2 (6 bases). The germline V gene encodes CDR1 SNHLY and CDR2 FYNNEI. Trimming cost V 6 bases and J 8 bases, with 14 bases left between them. There are 13 residues in the CDR3. CDR3 DNA sequence: TGTGCCAGCAGCCTTCTCGGAGGGCATGAGCAGTTCTTC. Encoded protein: CASSLLGGHEQFF. Looking up the rest from reference TRBV2 and TRBJ2-1 gives the full variable domain: EPEVTQTPSHQVTQMGQEVILRCVPISNHLYFYWYRQILGQKVEFLVSFYNNEISEKSEIFDDQFSVERPDGSNFTLKIRSTKLEDSAMYFCASSLLGGHEQFFGPGTRLTVL.

As concerns this clonotype: At one end the junction does not follow the germline gene, possibly because of a read error. The chain combines TRBV15 with TRBJ2-7; D possibly corresponds to TRBD2 (6 bases). CDR1 is LNHNV and CDR2 is YYDKDF in the germline V gene (reference sequence). The CDR3 runs 15 residues. The CDR3 loop reads CATSSGRRGADTQYF. The DNA for the CDR3 is TGTGCTACCAGCAGCGGTAGGCGGGGAGCAGATACGCAGTACTTC.

This clonotype was seen many times. V is TRBV2 and J is TRBJ2-1, with D unresolved. The germline gives CDR1 SNHLY, CDR2 FYNNEI. With 3 bases removed from V and 5 bases from J, the gap between germline ends came to 8 bases. This CDR3 has 13 amino acids. For the CDR3, the DNA is TGTGCCAGCAGTGAGTGGACCGACAATGAGCAGTTCTTC. Translated: CASSEWTDNEQFF.

The chain joins TRBV2 to TRBJ1-2; possibly TRBD1 for D (5 bases). The CDR3 totals 13 residues. The V end was cut by 8 bases, the J end by 5 bases, with 15 bases between. Per germline, CDR1 SNHLY and CDR2 FYNNEI. Here the CDR3 reads CASSGRNVYGYTF. In DNA form, the CDR3 reads TGTGCCAGCTCGGGACGAAACGTGTATGGCTACACCTTC. The full variable domain, completed using reference TRBV2 and TRBJ1-2, is EPEVTQTPSHQVTQMGQEVILRCVPISNHLYFYWYRQILGQKVEFLVSFYNNEISEKSEIFDDQFSVERPDGSNFTLKIRSTKLEDSAMYFCASSGRNVYGYTFGSGTRLTVV.

This chain links TRBV10-2 with TRBJ2-2; TRBD2 matches at 11 bases. This CDR3 contains 17 residues. With V trimmed by 9 bases and J by 5 bases, 14 bases remained unmatched. CDR1 is WSHSY, CDR2 SAAADI, per germline. CDR3 in amino acids: CASLLLAGDPGTGELFF. The CDR3 DNA follows: TGCGCCAGTCTACTACTAGCGGGGGATCCGGGAACCGGGGAGCTGTTTTTT.

With regard to this clonotype: This could be a read error, since a much larger clone is one nucleotide away. The gene calls are TRBV12-3 or TRBV12-4 and TRBJ1-2, with D possibly being TRBD1 (6 bases). CDR3 length: 11 amino acids. Trimming shortened V by 6 bases and J by 10 bases, and 12 bases separated the two germline ends. The CDR3, as DNA: TGTGCCAGCAGACAGGGCTCTGACTACACCTTC. It encodes CASRQGSDYTF.

A few counts support this clonotype. The V and J genes are TRBV6-1 and TRBJ2-7, with D perhaps assigned TRBD1 or TRBD2 (5 bases each). Trimming cost V 6 bases and J 5 bases, with 17 bases left between them. Germline-derived CDR1 and CDR2 are MNHNS and SASEGT. CDR3 length equals 14 residues. The CDR3 loop is CASRPDGTTHEQYF. In DNA, the CDR3 is TGTGCCAGCAGGCCCGACGGGACGACGCACGAGCAGTACTTC.